What follows are 3 T cell receptor beta chains derived from one specimen sequenced in a study of T cells in Graves' hyperthyroidism and ophthalmopathy. TCR beta CDR3 region amplification was performed from RNA transcripts. The HTBI primer set was used in a first-round RT-PCR of the TCR CDR3. TCRdb itself ran the multiplex PCR reads through MiXCR, one entry per CDR3 protein. The table shows 550,000 to 800,000 distinct CDR3 sequences, with 15% to 20% occurring only once. The sample was blood. Source of these receptors: a man aged 45-65 years with Graves' hyperthyroidism.

This clonotype occurred many times. The gene calls are TRBV6-5 and TRBJ2-7; TRBD1 is a possible D gene (5 bases). The CDR3 consists of 14 residues. The V end lost 2 bases, the J end lost 0 bases, and 8 bases lay between the germline ends. Germline V CDR1 and CDR2: MNHEY, SVGAGI. Here the CDR3 reads CASSYGQGSYEQYF. CDR3 nucleotides: TGTGCCAGCAGTTACGGTCAGGGCTCCTACGAGCAGTACTTC.

The chain employs TRBV7-8 and TRBJ2-1; TRBD1 might be the D (6 bases). The CDR3 totals 14 residues. Germline lookup yields CDR1 SGHVS and CDR2 FQNEAQ. V gave up 5 bases and J gave up 7 bases, with 15 bases separating them. The CDR3 nucleotides are TGTGCCAGCAGCCAACCGACAGGTCTTAATGAGCAGTTCTTC. Its translation is CASSQPTGLNEQFF.

V is TRBV6-1 and J is TRBJ1-2; TRBD1 aligns across 7 bases. The germline V gene encodes CDR1 MNHNS and CDR2 SASEGT. The V and J ends lost 4 bases and 2 bases, in that order; junction bases with no gene match: 10. The CDR3 is 16 residues long. The CDR3: CASSVRPGQLNYGYTF. CDR3 coding DNA: TGTGCCAGCAGTGTGAGACCGGGACAGCTAAACTATGGCTACACCTTC.